Listed below are T cell receptor beta chains from one sample, sequenced in a study of control samples from healthy donors and cancer patients. Clones were read by immunoSEQ multiplex PCR, and TCRdb kept only the in-frame ones, dropping some. The repertoire holds around 80,000 clones, with roughly 86% as singletons. The material sequenced was blood. All receptors come from a man aged 45 to 65 in good health. Both conserved end residues are part of each CDR3. Each record gives: CDR3 protein, CDR3 DNA, clone size, V gene, J gene, D gene. The D gene is left open where the match is weak. Clone size is not always given. Where it is, it says once, few, many or a class for expanded clones.

CASSMGTGKGTEAFF	TGTGCCAGTAGTATGGGGACAGGGAAGGGAACTGAAGCTTTCTTT	-	TRBV19	TRBJ1-1	TRBD1
CASSWTGGADTQYF	TGTGCCAGCAGCTGGACAGGCGGCGCAGATACGCAGTATTTT	-	TRBV7-2	TRBJ2-3	TRBD1
CASSLDSFTDTQYF	TGTGCCAGCAGCCTGGACAGTTTCACAGATACGCAGTATTTT	-	TRBV6-4	TRBJ2-3	-
CASSPIDSGARREQFF	TGCGCCAGCAGCCCTATCGATAGCGGGGCCCGACGTGAGCAGTTCTTC	-	TRBV5-1	TRBJ2-1	TRBD2
CASSQEGRLAGGNNEQFF	TGTGCCAGCAGCCAGGAGGGGAGACTAGCGGGGGGAAACAATGAGCAGTTCTTC	-	TRBV14	TRBJ2-1	TRBD2
CATSLNREKETQYF	TGTGCCACCTCTTTAAACAGGGAGAAAGAGACCCAGTACTTC	-	TRBV5-4	TRBJ2-5	-
CASSLAQQGYTF	TGTGCCAGCAGCTTAGCTCAGCAAGGCTACACCTTC	once	TRBV5-8	TRBJ1-2	-
CASSHRGRENTIYF	TGTGCCAGCAGTCACAGGGGGCGCGAAAACACCATATATTTT	-	TRBV28	TRBJ1-3	TRBD1
CASSERGGYNEQFF	TGTGCCAGCAGCGAGAGGGGGGGGTACAATGAGCAGTTCTTC	few	TRBV11-3	TRBJ2-1	-
CASSHQGGKSGELFF	TGTGCCAGCAGCCATCAAGGGGGCAAGAGCGGGGAGCTGTTTTTT	once	TRBV14	TRBJ2-2	TRBD1
CASSSSGTGGFGYTF	TGCGCCAGCAGCTCGTCAGGGACAGGGGGCTTTGGCTACACCTTC	-	TRBV5-1	TRBJ1-2	TRBD1
CASKRRGPYNSPLHF	TGTGCCAGCAAACGGAGGGGCCCCTATAATTCACCCCTCCACTTT	-	TRBV6-5	TRBJ1-6	-
CASSDSLIQETQYF	TGTGCCAGCAGTGACAGCCTTATCCAAGAGACCCAGTACTTC	-	TRBV6-1	TRBJ2-5	-
CASSSAYYGYTF	TGTGCCAGCAGCAGCGCTTACTATGGCTACACCTTC	-	TRBV6-5	TRBJ1-2	-
CASSLGTEAFF	TGTGCCAGCAGCTTAGGAACTGAAGCTTTCTTT	medium-sized	TRBV7-9	TRBJ1-1	-
CAWSPTGPGELFF	TGTGCCTGGAGCCCAACAGGGCCCGGGGAGCTGTTTTTT	-	TRBV30	TRBJ2-2	-
CASSLLRDRVTEAFF	TGTGCCAGCAGCTTACTCCGGGACAGGGTCACTGAAGCTTTCTTT	-	TRBV7-6	TRBJ1-1	TRBD1
CASSFWDRATYGYTF	TGTGCCAGCAGCTTTTGGGACAGGGCTACTTATGGCTACACCTTC	-	TRBV5-6	TRBJ1-2	TRBD1
CASSQGPGQPYEQYF	TGCGCCAGCAGCCAAGGCCCAGGGCAACCCTACGAGCAGTACTTC	-	TRBV4-1	TRBJ2-7	-
CASSSLPALRLHNEQFF	TGTGCCAGCAGCTCCCTGCCGGCCCTCCGCTTGCACAATGAGCAGTTCTTC	-	TRBV5-6	TRBJ2-1	-
CATSRSPSGGAEETQYF	TGTGCCACCAGCAGAAGCCCTAGCGGGGGGGCCGAGGAGACCCAGTACTTC	-	TRBV15	TRBJ2-5	TRBD2
CASSQGLQGEQFF	TGTGCCAGTAGTCAGGGACTCCAGGGTGAGCAGTTCTTC	-	TRBV19	TRBJ2-1	-
CASSPSGGFNEQFF	TGTGCCAGCAGCCCGAGCGGGGGATTCAATGAGCAGTTCTTC	-	TRBV7-6	TRBJ2-1	TRBD2
CASSRLGEDTEAFF	TGTGCCAGCAGCCGACTAGGTGAGGACACTGAAGCTTTCTTT	-	TRBV14	TRBJ1-1	-
CASSPEAGEYNEQFF	TGTGCCAGCTCACCTGAAGCGGGGGAATACAATGAGCAGTTCTTC	-	TRBV18	TRBJ2-1	TRBD2
CASSRQGYTGELFF	TGTGCCAGCAGCCGACAGGGGTATACCGGGGAGCTGTTTTTT	-	TRBV5-4	TRBJ2-2	TRBD1
CASSWDSRDTQYF	TGCGCCAGCAGCTGGGACTCCAGGGATACGCAGTATTTT	-	TRBV5-1	TRBJ2-3	-
CASSIRTGGDTGELFF	TGTGCCAGTAGTATTCGGACAGGGGGCGACACCGGGGAGCTGTTTTTT	-	TRBV19	TRBJ2-2	TRBD1
CASSPGTSGAQYF	TGTGCCAGCTCACCAGGGACTAGCGGGGCGCAGTATTTT	-	TRBV18	TRBJ2-3	TRBD2
CASSDLGINTGELFF	TGTGCCAGCAGTGATCTGGGTATAAACACCGGGGAGCTGTTTTTT	-	TRBV6-1	TRBJ2-2	-
CASSLQGRHTEAFF	TGCGCCAGCAGCTTACAGGGGAGGCACACTGAAGCTTTCTTT	-	TRBV5-1	TRBJ1-1	TRBD1
CASSVAPGARDEQYF	TGTGCCAGCAGCGTAGCGCCGGGGGCAAGGGACGAGCAGTACTTC	-	TRBV9	TRBJ2-7	-
CASSEIDTPIGLFF	TGTGCCAGCAGTGAAATTGACACCCCTATAGGACTGTTTTTT	-	TRBV6-1	TRBJ1-4	-
CATSRSGTGQYEQYF	TGTGCCACCAGCAGGTCAGGGACAGGGCAATACGAGCAGTACTTC	-	TRBV15	TRBJ2-7	TRBD1
CASSEVGTGYGYTF	TGTGCCAGCAGTGAAGTAGGGACAGGCTATGGCTACACCTTC	-	TRBV6-1	TRBJ1-2	TRBD1
CASSLWTDYIGYSPLHF	TGTGCCAGCAGCCTCTGGACAGATTACATAGGGTATTCACCCCTCCACTTT	-	TRBV5-6	TRBJ1-6	-
CASSQLRVEQFF	TGTGCCAGCAGCCAGCTGAGGGTAGAGCAGTTCTTC	-	TRBV14	TRBJ2-1	-
CASREGSGYEQYF	TGTGCCAGCAGGGAGGGGTCGGGCTACGAGCAGTACTTC	-	TRBV5-4	TRBJ2-7	-
CASSPGVSFNSPLHF	TGTGCCAGCAGCCCAGGGGTCAGCTTTAATTCACCCCTCCACTTT	-	TRBV7-2	TRBJ1-6	-
CAWSNGVNQPQHF	TGTGCCTGGAGTAACGGGGTGAATCAGCCCCAGCATTTT	-	TRBV30	TRBJ1-5	-
CASSIAGGVQTEAFF	TGTGCCAGTAGTATAGCCGGCGGGGTCCAAACTGAAGCTTTCTTT	-	TRBV19	TRBJ1-1	-
CASSPDLGGSISYTF	TGTGCCAGCAGCCCGGACCTTGGAGGGAGTATTAGCTACACCTTC	-	TRBV5-4	TRBJ1-2	-
CASTERGGGNQPQHF	TGTGCCAGCACCGAACGGGGGGGAGGCAATCAGCCCCAGCATTTT	-	TRBV6-5	TRBJ1-5	-
CASSWTGNTEAFF	TGTGCCAGCAGCTGGACAGGGAACACTGAAGCTTTCTTT	-	TRBV11-2	TRBJ1-1	TRBD1
CASSLAAQGWQGREQYF	TGTGCCAGCAGCTTGGCGGCACAGGGATGGCAGGGTCGCGAGCAGTACTTC	-	TRBV5-6	TRBJ2-7	-
CATKLAGNTGELFF	TGCGCCACCAAACTAGCGGGGAACACCGGGGAGCTGTTTTTT	-	TRBV5-1	TRBJ2-2	TRBD2
CASSFPFGTRGGNYGYTF	TGTGCCAGCAGCTTTCCCTTTGGGACGCGGGGCGGTAACTATGGCTACACCTTC	-	TRBV11-2	TRBJ1-2	-
CASSFTIADTQYF	TGTGCCAGCAGCTTTACAATCGCAGATACGCAGTATTTT	-	TRBV7-3	TRBJ2-3	-
CATSSLPRASYEQYF	TGTGCCACCAGCAGTCTCCCCAGGGCCTCCTACGAGCAGTACTTC	few	TRBV15	TRBJ2-7	-
CAISERRDAETQYF	TGTGCCATCAGTGAGCGCCGCGACGCGGAGACCCAGTACTTC	-	TRBV10-3	TRBJ2-5	-
CASSKDRGGRGTDTQYF	TGTGCCAGCAGCAAAGATCGGGGGGGAAGGGGTACAGATACGCAGTATTTT	-	TRBV21-1	TRBJ2-3	-
CASRDRNSGGYTF	TGTGCCAGCAGAGACAGAAACTCCGGGGGCTACACCTTC	-	TRBV2	TRBJ1-2	-
CASSRTSGPLYEQYF	TGTGCCAGCAGCCGGACTAGCGGGCCCCTTTACGAGCAGTACTTC	-	TRBV3-1/TRBV3-2	TRBJ2-7	TRBD2
CASSPDRNYGYTF	TGCGCCAGCAGCCCCGACAGGAACTATGGCTACACCTTC	-	TRBV4-1	TRBJ1-2	-
CSAGQQDGYTF	TGCAGCGCCGGACAGCAGGATGGCTACACCTTC	-	TRBV29-1	TRBJ1-2	-